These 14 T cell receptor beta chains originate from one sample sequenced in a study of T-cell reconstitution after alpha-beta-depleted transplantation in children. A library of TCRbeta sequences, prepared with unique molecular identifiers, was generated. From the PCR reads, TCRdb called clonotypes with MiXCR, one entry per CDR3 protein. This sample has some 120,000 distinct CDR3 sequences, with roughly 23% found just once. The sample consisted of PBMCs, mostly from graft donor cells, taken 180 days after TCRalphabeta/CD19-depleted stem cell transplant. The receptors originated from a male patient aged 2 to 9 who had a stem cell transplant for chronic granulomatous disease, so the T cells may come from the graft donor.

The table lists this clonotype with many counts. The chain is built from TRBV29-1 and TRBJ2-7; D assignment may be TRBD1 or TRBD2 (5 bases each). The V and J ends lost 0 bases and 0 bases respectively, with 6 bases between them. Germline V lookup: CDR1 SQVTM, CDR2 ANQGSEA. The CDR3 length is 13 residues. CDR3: CSVEEGTSYEQYF. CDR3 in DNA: TGCAGCGTTGAAGAAGGGACCTCCTACGAGCAGTACTTC.

The CDR3 here is CASSTWYSSYEQYF. Written as DNA, the CDR3 is TGTGCCAGCAGCACCTGGTACTCTTCCTACGAGCAGTACTTC. The chain has TRBV12-3 or TRBV12-4 and TRBJ2-7, with unresolved D. Trimming took 6 bases from V and 1 from J, leaving 13 bases between them. The CDR3 contains 14 residues.

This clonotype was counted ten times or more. CDR3 loop: CASSPTPAGSTGELFF. In DNA form, the CDR3 reads TGTGCCAGCAGCCCTACCCCAGCGGGATCGACCGGGGAGCTGTTTTTT. This chain uses TRBV9 with TRBJ2-2, with 7 bases that match TRBD2. CDR3 length: 16 amino acids. The V segment lost 4 bases and the J segment 5 bases; nucleotides outside the gene matches: 11. Looked up from germline, CDR1 is SGDLS and CDR2 is YYNGEE.

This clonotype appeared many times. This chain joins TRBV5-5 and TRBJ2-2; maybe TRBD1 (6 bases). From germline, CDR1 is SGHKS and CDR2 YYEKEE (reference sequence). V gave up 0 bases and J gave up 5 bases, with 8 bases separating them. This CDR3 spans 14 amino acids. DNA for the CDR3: TGTGCCAGCAGCTTGGAGGGGGTTACCGGGGAGCTGTTTTTT. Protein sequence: CASSLEGVTGELFF.

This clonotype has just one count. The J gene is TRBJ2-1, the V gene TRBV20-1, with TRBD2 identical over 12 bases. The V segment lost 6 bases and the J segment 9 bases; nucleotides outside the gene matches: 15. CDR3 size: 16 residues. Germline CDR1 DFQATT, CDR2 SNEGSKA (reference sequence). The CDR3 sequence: CSAWGRTSGKKVEQFF. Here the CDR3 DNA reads TGCAGTGCCTGGGGCCGGACTAGCGGGAAGAAGGTTGAGCAGTTCTTC.

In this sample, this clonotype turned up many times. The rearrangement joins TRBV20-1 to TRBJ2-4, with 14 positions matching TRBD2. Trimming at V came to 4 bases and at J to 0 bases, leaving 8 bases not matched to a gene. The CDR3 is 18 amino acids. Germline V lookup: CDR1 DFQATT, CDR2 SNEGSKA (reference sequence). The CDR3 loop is CSAIPGLAGDLAKNIQYF. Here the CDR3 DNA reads TGCAGTGCTATTCCGGGACTAGCGGGGGATTTAGCCAAAAACATTCAGTACTTC.

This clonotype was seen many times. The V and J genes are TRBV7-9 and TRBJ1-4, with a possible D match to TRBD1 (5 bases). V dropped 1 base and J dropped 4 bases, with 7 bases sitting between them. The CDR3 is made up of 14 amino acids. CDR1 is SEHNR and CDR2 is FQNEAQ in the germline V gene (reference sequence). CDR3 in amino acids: CASSLGQYNEKLFF. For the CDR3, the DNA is TGTGCCAGCAGCTTAGGACAGTATAATGAAAAACTGTTTTTT.

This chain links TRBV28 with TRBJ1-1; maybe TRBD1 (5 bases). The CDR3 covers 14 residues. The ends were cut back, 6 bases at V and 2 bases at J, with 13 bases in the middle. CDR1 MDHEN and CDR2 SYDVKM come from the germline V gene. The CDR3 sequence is CASRQGDLNTEAFF. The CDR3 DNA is TGTGCCAGCAGACAAGGGGATTTAAACACTGAAGCTTTCTTT.

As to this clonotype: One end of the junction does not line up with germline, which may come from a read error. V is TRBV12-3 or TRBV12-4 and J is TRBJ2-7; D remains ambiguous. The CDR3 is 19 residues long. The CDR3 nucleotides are TGTGCCTGCAGTTTAGGTTCTTTGTTTGTAGCACCCAGCTCCTACGAGCAGTACTTC. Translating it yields CACSLGSLFVAPSSYEQYF.

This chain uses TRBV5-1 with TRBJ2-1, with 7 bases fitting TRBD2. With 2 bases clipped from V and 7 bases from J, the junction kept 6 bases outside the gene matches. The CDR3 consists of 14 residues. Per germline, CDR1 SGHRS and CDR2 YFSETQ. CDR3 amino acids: CASSFLAATNEQFF. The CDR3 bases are TGCGCCAGCAGCTTCCTAGCGGCAACGAATGAGCAGTTCTTC. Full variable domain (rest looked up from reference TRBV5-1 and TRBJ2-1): KAGVTQTPRYLIKTRGQQVTLSCSPISGHRSVSWYQQTPGQGLQFLFEYFSETQRNKGNFPGRFSGRQFSNSRSEMNVSTLELGDSALYLCASSFLAATNEQFFGPGTRLTVL.

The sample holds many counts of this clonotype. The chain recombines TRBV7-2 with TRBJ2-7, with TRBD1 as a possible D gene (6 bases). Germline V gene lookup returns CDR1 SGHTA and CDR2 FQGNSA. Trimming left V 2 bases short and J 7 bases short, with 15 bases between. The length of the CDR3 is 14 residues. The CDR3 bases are TGTGCCAGCAGCTTATCCCCAGGGGTGGGGGAGCAGTACTTC. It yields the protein CASSLSPGVGEQYF.

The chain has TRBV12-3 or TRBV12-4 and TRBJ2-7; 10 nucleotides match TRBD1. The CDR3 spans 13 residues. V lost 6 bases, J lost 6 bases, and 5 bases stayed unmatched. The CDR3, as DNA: TGTGCCAGCAGCCCGACAGGGGGCAGCGAGCAGTACTTC. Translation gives CASSPTGGSEQYF.

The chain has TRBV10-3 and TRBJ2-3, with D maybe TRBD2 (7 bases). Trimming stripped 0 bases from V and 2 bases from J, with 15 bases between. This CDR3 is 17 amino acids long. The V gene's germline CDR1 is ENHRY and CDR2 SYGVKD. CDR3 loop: CAISESDAGAHTDTQYF. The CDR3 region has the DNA TGTGCCATCAGTGAGTCGGACGCGGGGGCACACACAGATACGCAGTATTTT.

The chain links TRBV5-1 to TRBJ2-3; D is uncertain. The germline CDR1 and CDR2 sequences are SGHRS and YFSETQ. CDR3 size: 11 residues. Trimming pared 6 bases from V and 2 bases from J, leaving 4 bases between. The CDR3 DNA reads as TGCGCCAGCACCAACACAGATACGCAGTATTTT. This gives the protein CASTNTDTQYF.